The entry that follows covers one T cell receptor (beta chain) sequence. TCR alpha and TCR beta cDNA libraries with sample barcodes and UMIs came from 5'RACE using constant-segment primers. TCRdb redid the calling of the 5' RACE reads with MiXCR, one entry per CDR3 protein. The sample includes approximately 250,000 distinct CDR3 sequences, roughly 17% of them seen just once. Germline V gene lookup returns CDR1 MNHEY and CDR2 SMNVEV (reference sequence). The V segment lost 3 bases and the J segment 6 bases; nucleotides outside the gene matches: 7. The CDR3 is made up of 16 amino acids. This sample is part of a study of T-cell memory formation after mild COVID-19.

Sequenced material: PBMCs or a T cell subset sorted from them (not recorded which). This rearrangement joins TRBV27 to TRBJ2-4; TRBD2 matches at 11 bases. This sequence originates from a man between 18 and 35 years old who had mild COVID-19 (a few samples of this study predate the infection). Cell type and time point are not known. DNA for the CDR3: TGTGCCAGCAGTTTGGCTAGCGGGGGGCTAGGAAACATTCAGTACTTC. It specifies CASSLASGGLGNIQYF.